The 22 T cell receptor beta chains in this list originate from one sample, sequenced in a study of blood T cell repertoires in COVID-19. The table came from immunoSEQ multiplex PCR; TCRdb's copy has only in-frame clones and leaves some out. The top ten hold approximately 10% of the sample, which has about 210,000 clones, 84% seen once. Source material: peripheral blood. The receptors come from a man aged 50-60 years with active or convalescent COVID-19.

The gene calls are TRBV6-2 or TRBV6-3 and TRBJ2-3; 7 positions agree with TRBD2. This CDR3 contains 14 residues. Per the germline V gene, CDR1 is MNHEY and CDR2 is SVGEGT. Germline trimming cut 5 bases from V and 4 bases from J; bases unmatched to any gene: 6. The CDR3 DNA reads TGTGCCAGCAGTCGGACTAGGAGGGCAGATACGCAGTATTTT. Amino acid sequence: CASSRTRRADTQYF.

The CDR3 DNA reads as TGCAGTGCTAGTAGGGGACTAGCATCTCCTGGGTACCAAGAGACCCAGTACTTC. This codes for CSASRGLASPGYQETQYF. This chain uses TRBV20-1 with TRBJ2-5, with 9 bases matching TRBD2. Trimming removed 3 bases from V and 0 bases from J; junction bases left unmatched: 14. The CDR3 sequence is 18 residues long. The germline CDR1 and CDR2 sequences are DFQATT and SNEGSKA (reference sequence).

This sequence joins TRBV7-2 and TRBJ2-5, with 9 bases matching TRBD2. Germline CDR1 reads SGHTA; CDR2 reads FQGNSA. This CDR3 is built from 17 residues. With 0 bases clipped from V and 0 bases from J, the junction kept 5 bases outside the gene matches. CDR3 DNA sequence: TGTGCCAGCAGCTTAGCTCCAGCGGGGGGAAACCAAGAGACCCAGTACTTC. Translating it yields CASSLAPAGGNQETQYF.

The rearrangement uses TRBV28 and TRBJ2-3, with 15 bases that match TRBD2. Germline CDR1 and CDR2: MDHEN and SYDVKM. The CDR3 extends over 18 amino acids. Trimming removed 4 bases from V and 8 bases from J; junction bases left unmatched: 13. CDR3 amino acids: CASSSAAGLAGGRSTQYF. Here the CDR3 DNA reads TGTGCCAGCAGTTCCGCCGCAGGACTAGCGGGGGGGCGAAGTACGCAGTATTTT.

CDR3 residues: CASSFKLAGVVGEQYF. CDR3 in DNA: TGTGCCAGCAGCTTCAAATTAGCGGGAGTGGTGGGGGAGCAGTACTTC. This chain links TRBV7-8 with TRBJ2-7; 9 nucleotides match TRBD2. The length of the CDR3 is 16 residues. The V gene's germline CDR1 is SGHVS and CDR2 FQNEAQ. V was clipped by 3 bases and J by 7 bases; unmatched bases: 13.

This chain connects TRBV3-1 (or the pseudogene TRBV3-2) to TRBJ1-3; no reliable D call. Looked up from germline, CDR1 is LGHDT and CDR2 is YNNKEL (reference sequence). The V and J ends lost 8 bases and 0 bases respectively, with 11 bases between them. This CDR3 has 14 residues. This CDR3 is CASGTTDSGNTIYF. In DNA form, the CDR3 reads TGTGCCAGCGGTACAACCGACTCTGGAAACACCATATATTTT.

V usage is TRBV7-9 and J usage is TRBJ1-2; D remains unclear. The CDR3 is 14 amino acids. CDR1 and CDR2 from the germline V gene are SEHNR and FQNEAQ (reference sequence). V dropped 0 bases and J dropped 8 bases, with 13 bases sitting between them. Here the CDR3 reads CASSLAFQTGGYTF. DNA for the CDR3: TGTGCCAGCAGCTTAGCTTTCCAGACGGGGGGCTACACCTTC. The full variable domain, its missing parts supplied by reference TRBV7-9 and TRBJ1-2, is DTGVSQNPRHKITKRGQNVTFRCDPISEHNRLYWYRQTLGQGPEFLTYFQNEAQLEKSRLLSDRFSAERPKGSFSTLEIQRTEQGDSAMYLCASSLAFQTGGYTFGSGTRLTVV.

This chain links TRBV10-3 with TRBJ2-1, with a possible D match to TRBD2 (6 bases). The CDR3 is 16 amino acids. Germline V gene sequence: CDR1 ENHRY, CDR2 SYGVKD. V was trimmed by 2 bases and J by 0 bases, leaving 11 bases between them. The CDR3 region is CAISERTSLSYNEQFF. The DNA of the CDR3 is TGTGCCATCAGTGAGAGAACTAGCCTCTCCTACAATGAGCAGTTCTTC.

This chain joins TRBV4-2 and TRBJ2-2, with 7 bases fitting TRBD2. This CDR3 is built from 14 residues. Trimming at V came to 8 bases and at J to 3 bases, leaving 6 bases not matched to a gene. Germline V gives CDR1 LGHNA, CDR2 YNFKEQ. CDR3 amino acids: CASSSGEDTGELFF. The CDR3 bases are TGTGCCAGCTCCAGCGGGGAGGACACCGGGGAGCTGTTTTTT.

The CDR3 coding sequence is TGTGCCAGCAGTGAGGCCCCCAGGGGTAATGAAAAACTGTTTTTT. Translation gives CASSEAPRGNEKLFF. This chain joins TRBV25-1 and TRBJ1-4; possible D gene TRBD1, 6 bases. Trimming removed 3 bases at V and 4 bases at J, with 12 bases between. CDR1 is MGHDK and CDR2 is SYGVNS in the germline V gene. The CDR3 length is 15 residues.

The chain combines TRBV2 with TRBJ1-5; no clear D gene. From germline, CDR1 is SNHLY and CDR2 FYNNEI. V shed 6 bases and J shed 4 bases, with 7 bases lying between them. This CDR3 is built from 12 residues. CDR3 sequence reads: CASRAGNQPQHF. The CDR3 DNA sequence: TGTGCCAGCAGGGCGGGGAATCAGCCCCAGCATTTT.

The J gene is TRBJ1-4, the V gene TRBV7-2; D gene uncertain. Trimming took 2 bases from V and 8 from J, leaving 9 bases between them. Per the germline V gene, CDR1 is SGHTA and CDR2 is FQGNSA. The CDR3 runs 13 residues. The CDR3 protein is CASSLNMREKLFF. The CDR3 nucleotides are TGTGCCAGCAGCTTAAATATGAGAGAAAAACTGTTTTTT.

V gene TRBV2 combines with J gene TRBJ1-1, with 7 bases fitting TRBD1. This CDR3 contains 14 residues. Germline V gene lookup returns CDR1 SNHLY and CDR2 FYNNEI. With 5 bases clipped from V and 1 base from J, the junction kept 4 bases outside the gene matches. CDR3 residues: CASSFRQGNTEAFF. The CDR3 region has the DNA TGTGCCAGCAGTTTCAGACAGGGGAACACTGAAGCTTTCTTT.

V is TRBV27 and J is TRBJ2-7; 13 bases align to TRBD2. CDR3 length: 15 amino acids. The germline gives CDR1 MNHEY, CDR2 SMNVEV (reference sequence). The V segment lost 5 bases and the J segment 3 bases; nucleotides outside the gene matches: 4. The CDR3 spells CASSRTSGSHYEQYF. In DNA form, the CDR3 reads TGTGCCAGCAGTCGGACTAGCGGGAGTCACTACGAGCAGTACTTC.

CDR3 loop: CASSFSGVLNTEAFF. The CDR3 DNA reads TGTGCCAGCAGCTTCTCAGGGGTCCTCAACACTGAAGCTTTCTTT. This chain links TRBV7-9 with TRBJ1-1; D is possibly TRBD1 (6 bases). V lost 3 bases and J lost 2, with 13 bases in between. The CDR3 is made up of 15 amino acids. Germline assignment: CDR1 SEHNR and CDR2 FQNEAQ (reference sequence).

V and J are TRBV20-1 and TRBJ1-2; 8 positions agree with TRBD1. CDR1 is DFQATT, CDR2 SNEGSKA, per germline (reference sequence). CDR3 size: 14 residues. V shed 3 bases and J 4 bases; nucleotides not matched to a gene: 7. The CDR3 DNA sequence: TGCAGTGCTAGTTTGGACAGGGAACTCTATGGCTACACCTTC. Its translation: CSASLDRELYGYTF.

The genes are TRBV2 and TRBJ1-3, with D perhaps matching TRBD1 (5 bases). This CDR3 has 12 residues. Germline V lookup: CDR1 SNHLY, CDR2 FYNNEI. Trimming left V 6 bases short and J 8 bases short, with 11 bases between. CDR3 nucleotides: TGTGCCAGCAGCCTGGGGGGAGACACCATATATTTT. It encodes CASSLGGDTIYF. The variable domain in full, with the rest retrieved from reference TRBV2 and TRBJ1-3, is EPEVTQTPSHQVTQMGQEVILRCVPISNHLYFYWYRQILGQKVEFLVSFYNNEISEKSEIFDDQFSVERPDGSNFTLKIRSTKLEDSAMYFCASSLGGDTIYFGEGSWLTVV.

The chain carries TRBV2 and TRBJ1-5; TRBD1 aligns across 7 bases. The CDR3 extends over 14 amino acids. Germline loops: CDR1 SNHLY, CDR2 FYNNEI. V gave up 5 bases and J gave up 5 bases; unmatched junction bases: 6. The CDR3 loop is CASSKSTGDQPQHF. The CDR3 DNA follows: TGTGCCAGCAGTAAATCAACAGGGGATCAGCCCCAGCATTTT.

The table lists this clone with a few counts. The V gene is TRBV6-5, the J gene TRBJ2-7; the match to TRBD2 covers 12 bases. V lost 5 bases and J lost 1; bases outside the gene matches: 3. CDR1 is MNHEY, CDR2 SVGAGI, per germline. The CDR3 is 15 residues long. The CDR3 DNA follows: TGTGCCAGCAGTCTCCTAGCGGGAGGGTCCTACGAGCAGTACTTC. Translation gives CASSLLAGGSYEQYF.

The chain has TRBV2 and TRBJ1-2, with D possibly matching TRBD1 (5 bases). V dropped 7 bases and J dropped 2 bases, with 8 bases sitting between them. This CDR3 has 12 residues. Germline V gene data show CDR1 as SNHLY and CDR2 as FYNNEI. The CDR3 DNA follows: TGTGCCAGCAACAGGCTCAACTATGGCTACACCTTC. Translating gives CASNRLNYGYTF.

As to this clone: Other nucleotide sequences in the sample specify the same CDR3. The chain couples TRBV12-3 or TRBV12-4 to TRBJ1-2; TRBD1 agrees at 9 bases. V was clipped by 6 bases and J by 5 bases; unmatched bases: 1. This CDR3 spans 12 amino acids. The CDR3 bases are TGTGCCAGCAGCGGACAGGGGTATGGCTACACCTTC. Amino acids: CASSGQGYGYTF.

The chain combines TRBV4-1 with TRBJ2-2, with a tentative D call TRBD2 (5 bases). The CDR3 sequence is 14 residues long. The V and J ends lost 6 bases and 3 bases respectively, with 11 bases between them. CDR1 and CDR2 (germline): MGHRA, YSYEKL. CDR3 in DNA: TGCGCCAGCAGAGGGCGGGTAGACACCGGGGAGCTGTTTTTT. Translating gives CASRGRVDTGELFF.